This TCR beta chain was found in a study of response to subunit inactivated influenza vaccine. Whole-study results and caveats: The authors suggested that every seasonal influenza vaccination recruits few new T cells.

TCRdb ran MiXCR on the RT-PCR reads and lists one entry per CDR3 protein. The sample lists a few hundred thousand distinct CDR3 sequences; 12% to 15% were seen once. Note on this clonotype: The antigen is unknown.

The sample here was PBMCs from blood, taken roughly 12 days after vaccination. The sequence came from a man in his forties or fifties who received an inactivated influenza vaccine.

The CDR3 loop is CASSAFLQGGTEAFF. Written as DNA, the CDR3 is TGCGCCAGCAGCGCCTTCCTGCAGGGGGGCACTGAAGCTTTCTTT. This chain connects TRBV5-1 to TRBJ1-1; 7 bases are shared with TRBD1. This CDR3 has 15 amino acids. Germline trimming cut 4 bases from V and 4 bases from J; bases unmatched to any gene: 10. The germline gives CDR1 SGHRS, CDR2 YFSETQ.